This T cell receptor (beta chain) was documented in a study of brain metastases from non-small cell lung cancer. Study results and caveats: T-cell clones appeared expanded in around 64% of brain metastases relative to matched primary tumors. Fewer infiltrating T cells were found in brain metastases than primaries. TCR repertoires overlapped largely between brain metastases and matched primaries.

Regarding this clone: Antigen specificity is unknown.

V lost 10 bases and J lost 4, with 16 bases in between. This CDR3 has 13 amino acids. Germline V gene data show CDR1 as MRHNA and CDR2 as SNTAGT. The assay was immunoSEQ multiplex PCR, and TCRdb's table has in-frame clones only and misses some. In the table there are over 2,500 clones, approximately 90% of which are singletons. The receptor's source is a donor at least 40 years old with non-small cell lung cancer. V is TRBV6-4 and J is TRBJ2-5, with D hard to call. The sample consisted of primary lung tumor tissue. Here the CDR3 DNA reads TGTGCCACCCTACTCCAGATCGGAGAGACCCAGTACTTC. It is translated as CATLLQIGETQYF.